This T cell receptor (beta chain) stems from a study of CD8+ T cells in alopecia areata. The study team obtained lesional scalp punch biopsies and peripheral blood from alopecia areata patients. PBMCs provided sorted CD4+ and CD8+ T cells. Sequencing relied on a cDNA template that was reverse transcribed from extracted RNA. TCRdb keeps only in-frame clones here, not all; method: immunoSEQ multiplex PCR. The data show about 23,000 clones, around 53% seen once. General study findings and limits: Normal scalp showed lower clonality than lesional scalp, especially alopecia totalis/universalis. Patients displayed less clarity in TCR sharing than mice, a finding possibly related to HLA.

Concerning this clone: What it binds is unknown.

Trimming took 8 bases from V and 4 from J, leaving 11 bases between them. The CDR3 spans 12 residues. CDR1 MNHEY and CDR2 SVGAGI come from the germline V gene. The sample comprised NKG2D-high CD8+ T cells sorted from blood. The J gene is TRBJ2-5, the V gene TRBV6-5; D is unresolved. The clonotype comes from a human donor with alopecia areata. The CDR3 DNA reads as TGTGCCAGCTTTGACGCGAGAGAGACCCAGTACTTC. Amino acids: CASFDARETQYF.